This TCR beta chain was observed in a study of CXCR3-negative and CXCR3-positive naive CD8 T cells. For the study at large: The TRB read total, roughly 150 million, broke down to about 1.5 +/- 0.3 million reads per library. Study-level results: Similarly elevated diversity marked both naive subsets, with memory CD8+ cells showing far lower diversity. Memory cells differed in TRBV-TRBJ usage, but naive CXCR3-negative and CXCR3-positive cells had similar usage.

As regards this clonotype: Its specificity is unknown.

Libraries were UMI-labeled 5' RACE TRB cDNA. TCRdb re-analyzed the 5' RACE reads; it lists each CDR3 protein once, without DNA. This repertoire includes about 41,000 distinct CDR3 sequences. The germline CDR1 and CDR2 sequences are SGHTA and FQGNSA. The CDR3 extends over 18 amino acids. The sequencing input was memory CD8+ T cells from blood. This sequence was found in a human donor in good health. Some clones in this sample may be carry-over from other donors' samples. V gene TRBV7-2 combines with J gene TRBJ2-1; no DNA is available, so the TRBD1 call from TCRdb remains unchecked. This chain's CDR3 is CASSPDREEGSSYNEQFF.